This record covers a single T cell receptor (beta chain). The antigen remains unidentified. The sample originates from a study of tumor and adjacent non-tumor tissue in lung cancer. General study findings and limits: In normal lung, the top 100 clones were significantly more dominant than in tumor.

TCRbeta libraries were built with three rounds of nested PCR, modified from ARM-PCR. TCRdb processed the multiplex PCR reads anew with MiXCR; each CDR3 protein has one entry. The table records more than 60,000 distinct CDR3 sequences, under 80% of them present only once. The template was RNA from unsorted bulk tissue. The normal lung tissue was taken more than 3 cm from the tumor edge. This CDR3 comprises 14 residues. Germline V gene lookup returns CDR1 SQVTM and CDR2 ANQGSEA. V lost 7 bases, J lost 4 bases, and 19 bases lay in between. The sequenced sample was distant non-tumor lung tissue. This TCR came from a man aged 55 to 70 with non-small cell lung cancer. V gene TRBV29-1 combines with J gene TRBJ1-2; D might be TRBD1 (6 bases). Here the CDR3 reads CSAVEDSLSYGYTF. The CDR3 nucleotides read TGCAGCGCCGTAGAGGACAGCCTTTCCTATGGCTACACCTTC.